This T cell receptor beta chain derives from a study of cytomegalovirus exposure and HLA in healthy donors. As for the study in general: The 100 to 150 validation repertoires were reported in a later analysis to have been generated on the same platform as the roughly 720 first-cohort repertoires.

A roughly 120-subject validation cohort, separate from the approximately 610-subject first cohort, supplied the donors. Study-wide results and limits: Some public TCRs appeared in many individuals, while most sequences were rare.

Some clones are missing from TCRdb's copy, which holds only in-frame ones; the method was immunoSEQ multiplex PCR. The sample yields 330,000 or so clones, 86% seen once. V lost 7 bases, J lost 5 bases, and 9 bases stayed unmatched. The CDR3 is made up of 14 amino acids. Germline-derived CDR1 and CDR2 are LNHDA and SQIVND (reference sequence). The sample holds one count of this clone. Its antigen is currently unknown. This rearrangement joins TRBV19 to TRBJ1-2, with TRBD1 identical over 8 bases. The receptor was isolated from a young woman in good health and CMV-seronegative. Sequencing was carried out using PBMCs. This CDR3 is CASKGRGREYGYTF. CDR3 sequence (DNA): TGTGCCAGTAAGGGCAGGGGGCGAGAATATGGCTACACCTTC.